A selection of T cell receptor beta chains follows, all from one sample in a study of cytomegalovirus exposure and HLA in healthy donors. Sequencing used immunoSEQ multiplex PCR; TCRdb keeps in-frame clones, though not all of them. The sample consists of roughly 150,000 clones, approximately 75% of them appearing once. Sequenced material: PBMCs. These receptors were taken from a man aged 50-59 years in good health and CMV-seropositive. Both conserved end residues are part of each CDR3. A D gene is named only where the DNA matches it firmly. Clone size is stated in some rows and not others, as once, few, many or a class when expanded.

abundance: once
j_gene: TRBJ1-1
d_gene: -
v_gene: TRBV29-1
CDR3aa: CSVGGGAEAFF
CDR3nt: TGCAGCGTTGGGGGGGGAGCGGAAGCTTTCTTT

abundance: -
j_gene: TRBJ1-1
d_gene: -
v_gene: TRBV15
CDR3aa: CATSRVQGLTEAFF
CDR3nt: TGTGCCACCAGCAGAGTACAGGGTCTGACTGAAGCTTTCTTT

abundance: -
j_gene: TRBJ2-2
d_gene: -
v_gene: TRBV27
CDR3aa: CASSFSTGRDGELFF
CDR3nt: TGTGCCAGCAGTTTTAGCACAGGGAGGGACGGGGAGCTGTTTTTT

abundance: -
j_gene: TRBJ1-2
d_gene: TRBD1
v_gene: TRBV9
CDR3aa: CASSGGQGPYGYTF
CDR3nt: TGTGCCAGCAGCGGAGGACAGGGACCCTATGGCTACACCTTC

abundance: few
j_gene: TRBJ2-2
d_gene: TRBD1
v_gene: TRBV5-4
CDR3aa: CASSVGTGNPTGELFF
CDR3nt: TGTGCCAGCAGCGTAGGGACAGGGAACCCCACCGGGGAGCTGTTTTTT

abundance: few
j_gene: TRBJ1-1
d_gene: -
v_gene: TRBV9
CDR3aa: CASSVAPSRNTEAFF
CDR3nt: TGTGCCAGCAGCGTAGCGCCGTCGCGGAACACTGAAGCTTTCTTT

abundance: once
j_gene: TRBJ1-2
d_gene: -
v_gene: TRBV4-3
CDR3aa: CASSQDLTVAGYGYTF
CDR3nt: TGCGCCAGCAGCCAAGACCTGACAGTAGCAGGCTATGGCTACACCTTC

abundance: -
j_gene: TRBJ2-3
d_gene: TRBD1
v_gene: TRBV29-1
CDR3aa: CSVERGTGGDTQYF
CDR3nt: TGCAGCGTTGAGCGGGGGACAGGGGGCGATACGCAGTATTTT

abundance: -
j_gene: TRBJ2-1
d_gene: -
v_gene: TRBV2
CDR3aa: CASRADLSSYNEQFF
CDR3nt: TGTGCCAGCAGGGCCGACTTGAGCTCCTACAATGAGCAGTTCTTC

abundance: -
j_gene: TRBJ1-3
d_gene: TRBD1
v_gene: TRBV9
CDR3aa: CASSVQGARGNTIYF
CDR3nt: TGTGCCAGCAGCGTACAGGGGGCGCGAGGAAACACCATATATTTT

abundance: -
j_gene: TRBJ1-5
d_gene: -
v_gene: TRBV4-3
CDR3aa: CASSQDLGQPQHF
CDR3nt: TGCGCCAGCAGCCAAGATCTCGGTCAGCCCCAGCATTTT

abundance: -
j_gene: TRBJ2-7
d_gene: TRBD2
v_gene: TRBV18
CDR3aa: CASSPREGYRYEQYF
CDR3nt: TGTGCCAGCTCACCACGGGAGGGGTACAGATACGAGCAGTACTTC

abundance: -
j_gene: TRBJ2-7
d_gene: TRBD1
v_gene: TRBV5-6
CDR3aa: CASSFAGLGTGRIYEQYF
CDR3nt: TGTGCCAGCAGCTTTGCGGGTCTCGGGACAGGGAGGATCTACGAGCAGTACTTC

abundance: -
j_gene: TRBJ1-1
d_gene: TRBD1
v_gene: TRBV10-1
CDR3aa: CASSERSGTGASNEAFF
CDR3nt: TGCGCCAGCAGTGAGAGGAGCGGGACAGGGGCTAGCAATGAAGCTTTCTTT

abundance: -
j_gene: TRBJ1-5
d_gene: TRBD1
v_gene: TRBV30
CDR3aa: CAWSPQGNQPQHF
CDR3nt: TGTGCCTGGAGCCCACAGGGGAATCAGCCCCAGCATTTT

abundance: -
j_gene: TRBJ1-2
d_gene: -
v_gene: TRBV28
CDR3aa: CASSLFGQISPRGYTF
CDR3nt: TGTGCCAGCAGTTTATTCGGACAGATCTCGCCTAGGGGCTACACCTTC

abundance: few
j_gene: TRBJ2-1
d_gene: -
v_gene: TRBV7-3
CDR3aa: CASSLTAGEGNEQFF
CDR3nt: TGTGCCAGCAGCTTAACAGCAGGGGAGGGGAATGAGCAGTTCTTC

abundance: few
j_gene: TRBJ2-5
d_gene: -
v_gene: TRBV14
CDR3aa: CASSPRGSRQTQYF
CDR3nt: TGTGCCAGCAGCCCCCGGGGATCCAGGCAGACCCAGTACTTC

abundance: -
j_gene: TRBJ2-3
d_gene: -
v_gene: TRBV6-5
CDR3aa: CASSLTSPLTDTQYF
CDR3nt: TGTGCCAGCAGCCTGACAAGCCCGCTGACAGATACGCAGTATTTT

abundance: -
j_gene: TRBJ1-3
d_gene: -
v_gene: TRBV6-5
CDR3aa: CASSYSGQGGDTIYF
CDR3nt: TGTGCCAGCAGTTACTCCGGGCAGGGTGGGGACACCATATATTTT

abundance: few
j_gene: TRBJ2-4
d_gene: -
v_gene: TRBV10-1
CDR3aa: CASSSTIRNIQYF
CDR3nt: TGCGCCAGCAGTTCGACAATTAGAAACATTCAGTACTTC

abundance: -
j_gene: TRBJ2-7
d_gene: TRBD1
v_gene: TRBV5-4
CDR3aa: CASSPGTGLYEQYF
CDR3nt: TGTGCCAGCAGTCCCGGGACAGGGTTGTACGAGCAGTACTTC

abundance: -
j_gene: TRBJ1-2
d_gene: -
v_gene: TRBV9
CDR3aa: CASSVAQGSYGYTF
CDR3nt: TGTGCCAGCAGCGTAGCCCAGGGAAGCTATGGCTACACCTTC

abundance: -
j_gene: TRBJ1-1
d_gene: -
v_gene: TRBV6-5
CDR3aa: CATLIRGTEAFF
CDR3nt: TGTGCCACCCTTATAAGGGGTACTGAAGCTTTCTTT

abundance: -
j_gene: TRBJ2-3
d_gene: TRBD1
v_gene: TRBV28
CDR3aa: CASRPGQGDADTQYF
CDR3nt: TGTGCCAGCAGGCCGGGACAGGGGGACGCAGATACGCAGTATTTT

abundance: few
j_gene: TRBJ1-6
d_gene: TRBD1
v_gene: TRBV9
CDR3aa: CASSERTGNSPLHF
CDR3nt: TGTGCCAGCAGCGAAAGGACAGGGAATTCACCCCTCCACTTT

abundance: -
j_gene: TRBJ1-2
d_gene: TRBD1
v_gene: TRBV2
CDR3aa: CASSSGTGWYGYTF
CDR3nt: TGTGCCAGCAGTTCCGGGACAGGGTGGTATGGCTACACCTTC

abundance: -
j_gene: TRBJ1-1
d_gene: -
v_gene: TRBV4-1
CDR3aa: CASSQDPSAEAFF
CDR3nt: TGCGCCAGCAGCCAAGACCCCTCGGCTGAAGCTTTCTTT

abundance: -
j_gene: TRBJ1-1
d_gene: -
v_gene: TRBV6-1
CDR3aa: CASSLTRGVNTEAFF
CDR3nt: TGTGCCAGCAGCCTAACCAGGGGAGTGAACACTGAAGCTTTCTTT